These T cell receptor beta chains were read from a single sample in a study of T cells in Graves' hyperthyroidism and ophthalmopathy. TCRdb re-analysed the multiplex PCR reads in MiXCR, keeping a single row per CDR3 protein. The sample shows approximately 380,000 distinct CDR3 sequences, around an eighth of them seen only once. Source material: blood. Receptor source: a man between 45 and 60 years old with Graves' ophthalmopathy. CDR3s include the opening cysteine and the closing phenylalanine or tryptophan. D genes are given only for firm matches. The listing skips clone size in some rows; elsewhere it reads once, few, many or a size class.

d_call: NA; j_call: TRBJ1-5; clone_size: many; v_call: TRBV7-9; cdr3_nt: TGTGCCAGCAGCCTCGATTATCAGCCCCAGCATTTT; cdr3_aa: CASSLDYQPQHF
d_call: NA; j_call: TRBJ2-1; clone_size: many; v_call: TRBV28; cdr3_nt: TGTGCCAGCAGTTTATTCTTTAAGGCCCAAAGGGTGGATGAGCAGTTCTTC; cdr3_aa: CASSLFFKAQRVDEQFF
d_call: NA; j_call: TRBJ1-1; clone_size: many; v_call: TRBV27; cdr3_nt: TGTGCCAGCAGTTTCTACAAGAACACTGAAGCTTTCTTT; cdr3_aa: CASSFYKNTEAFF
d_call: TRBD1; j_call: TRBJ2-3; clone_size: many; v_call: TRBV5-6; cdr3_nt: TGTGCCAGCTTGGGACAGGGCACAGATACGCAGTATTTT; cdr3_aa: CASLGQGTDTQYF
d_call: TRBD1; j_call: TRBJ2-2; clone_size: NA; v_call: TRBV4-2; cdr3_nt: TGTGCCAGCAGCCAAGATCGACAGGGGGGGAACACCGGGGAGCTGTTTTTT; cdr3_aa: CASSQDRQGGNTGELFF
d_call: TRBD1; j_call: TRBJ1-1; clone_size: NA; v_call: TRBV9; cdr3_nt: TGTGCCAGCAGCGCCCACAGGGGTACTGAAGCTTTCTTT; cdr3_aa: CASSAHRGTEAFF
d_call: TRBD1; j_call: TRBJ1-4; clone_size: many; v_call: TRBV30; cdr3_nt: TGTGCCTGGGTGACAGGGGTGAATGAAAAACTGTTTTTT; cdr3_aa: CAWVTGVNEKLFF
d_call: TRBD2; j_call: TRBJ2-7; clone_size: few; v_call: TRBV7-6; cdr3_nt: TGTGCCAGCAGCTTAGCTCCCGCCCTAGCGGGACGGAATTACGAGCAGTACTTC; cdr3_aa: CASSLAPALAGRNYEQYF
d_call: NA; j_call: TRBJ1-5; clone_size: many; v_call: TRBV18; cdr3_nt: TGTGCCAGCTCACCATGGGGGGCTGCGAGCAATCAGCCCCAGCATTTT; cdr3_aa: CASSPWGAASNQPQHF
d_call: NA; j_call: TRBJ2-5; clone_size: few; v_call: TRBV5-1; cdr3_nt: TGCGCCAGCAGCGAGGACGTGCAAGAGACCCAGTACTTC; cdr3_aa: CASSEDVQETQYF
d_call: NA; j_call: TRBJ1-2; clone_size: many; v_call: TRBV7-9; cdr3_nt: TGTGCCAGCAGCCTTCCCATAGGGAATGGCTACACCTTC; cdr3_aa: CASSLPIGNGYTF
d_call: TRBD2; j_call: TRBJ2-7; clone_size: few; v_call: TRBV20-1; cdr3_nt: TGCAGTGCTGGATTGACTAGCGCCGCCTACGAGCAGTACTTC; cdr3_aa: CSAGLTSAAYEQYF
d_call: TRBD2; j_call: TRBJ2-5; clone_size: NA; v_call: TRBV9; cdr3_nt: TGTGCCAGCAGCGTAGATCCTAGCGGGACGGTCCAAGAGACCCAGTACTTC; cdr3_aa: CASSVDPSGTVQETQYF
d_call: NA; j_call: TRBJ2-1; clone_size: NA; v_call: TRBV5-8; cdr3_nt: TGTGCCAGCAGCGCCGGGACGGGGCGCAATGAGCAGTTCTTC; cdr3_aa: CASSAGTGRNEQFF
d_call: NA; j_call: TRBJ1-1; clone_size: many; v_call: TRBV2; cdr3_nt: TGTGCCAGCAGTGGCAAACGGGGGAACACTGAAGCTTTCTTT; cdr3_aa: CASSGKRGNTEAFF
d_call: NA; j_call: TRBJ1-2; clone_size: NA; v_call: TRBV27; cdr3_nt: TGTGCCAGCAGTTTATCAGGGAACGGGTGGCGCTACACCTTC; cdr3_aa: CASSLSGNGWRYTF
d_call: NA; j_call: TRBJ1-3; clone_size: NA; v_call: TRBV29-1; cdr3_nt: TGCAGCGGGACCCCTCCTGCTGAGGACACCATATATTTT; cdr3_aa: CSGTPPAEDTIYF
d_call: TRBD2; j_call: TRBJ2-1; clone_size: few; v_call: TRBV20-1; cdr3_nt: TGCAGTGCCGTCGGGGGGAGCAACAATGAGCAGTTCTTC; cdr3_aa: CSAVGGSNNEQFF